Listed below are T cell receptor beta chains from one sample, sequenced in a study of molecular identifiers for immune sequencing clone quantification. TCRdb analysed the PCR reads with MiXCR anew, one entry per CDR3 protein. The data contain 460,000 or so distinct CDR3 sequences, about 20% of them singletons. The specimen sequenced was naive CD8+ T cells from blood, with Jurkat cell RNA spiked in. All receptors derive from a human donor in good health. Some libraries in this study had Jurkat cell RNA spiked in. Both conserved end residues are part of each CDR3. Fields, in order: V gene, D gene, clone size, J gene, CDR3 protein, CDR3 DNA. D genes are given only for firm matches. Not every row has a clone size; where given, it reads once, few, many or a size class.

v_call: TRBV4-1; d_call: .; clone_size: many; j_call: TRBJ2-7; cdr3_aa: CASSQAYGDSYEQYF; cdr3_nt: TGCGCCAGCAGCCAAGCTTACGGGGACTCCTACGAGCAGTACTTC
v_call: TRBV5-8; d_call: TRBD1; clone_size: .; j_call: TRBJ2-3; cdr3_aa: CASNPGQATDTQYF; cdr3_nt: TGTGCCAGCAACCCGGGACAGGCCACAGATACGCAGTATTTT
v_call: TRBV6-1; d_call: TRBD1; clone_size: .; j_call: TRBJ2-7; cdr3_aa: CASSDDGTGWYEQYF; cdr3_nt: TGTGCCAGCAGTGACGACGGGACAGGGTGGTACGAGCAGTACTTC
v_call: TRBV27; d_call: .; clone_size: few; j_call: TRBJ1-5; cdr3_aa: CASSPTWYSNQPQHF; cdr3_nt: TGTGCCAGCAGTCCAACATGGTATAGCAATCAGCCCCAGCATTTT
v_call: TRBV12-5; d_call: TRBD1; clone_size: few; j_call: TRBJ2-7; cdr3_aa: CASGFSRGRREQYF; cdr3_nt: TGTGCTAGTGGTTTTAGTAGGGGGCGGCGGGAGCAGTACTTC
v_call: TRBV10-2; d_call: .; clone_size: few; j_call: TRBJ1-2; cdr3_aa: CASSGISNYGYTF; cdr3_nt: TGCGCCAGCAGTGGTATAAGTAACTATGGCTACACCTTC
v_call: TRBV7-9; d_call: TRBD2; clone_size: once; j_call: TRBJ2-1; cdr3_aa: CASSLIGTSGSLYNEQFF; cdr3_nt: TGTGCCAGCAGCTTAATCGGGACTAGCGGGAGTCTATACAATGAGCAGTTCTTC
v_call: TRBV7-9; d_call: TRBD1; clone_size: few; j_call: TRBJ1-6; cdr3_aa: CASSSGQGVSPLHF; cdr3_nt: TGTGCCAGCAGCTCTGGACAGGGAGTTTCACCCCTCCACTTT
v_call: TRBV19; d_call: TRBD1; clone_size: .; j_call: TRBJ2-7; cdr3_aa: CASSPGQGALEQYF; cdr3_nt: TGTGCCAGTAGCCCGGGACAGGGGGCTCTTGAGCAGTACTTC
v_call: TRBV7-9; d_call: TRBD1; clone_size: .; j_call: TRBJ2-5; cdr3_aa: CASSSTGVLETQYF; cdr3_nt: TGTGCCAGCAGCTCCACAGGGGTTTTGGAGACCCAGTACTTC
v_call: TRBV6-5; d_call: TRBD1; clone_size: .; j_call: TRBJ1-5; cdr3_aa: CASRTQGATPQHF; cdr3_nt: TGTGCCAGCAGAACTCAGGGGGCGACGCCCCAGCATTTT
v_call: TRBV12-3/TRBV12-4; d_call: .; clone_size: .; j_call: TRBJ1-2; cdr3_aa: CASSLGPNTRGGYTF; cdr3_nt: TGTGCCAGCAGTTTAGGGCCCAACACCAGGGGTGGCTACACCTTC
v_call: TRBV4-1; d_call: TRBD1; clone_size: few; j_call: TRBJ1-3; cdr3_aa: CASSQLQGPLSGNTIYF; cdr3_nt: TGCGCCAGCAGCCAGCTACAGGGGCCACTCTCTGGAAACACCATATATTTT
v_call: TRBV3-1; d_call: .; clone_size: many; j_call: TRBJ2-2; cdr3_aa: CASSQERAGTGELFF; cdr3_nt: TGTGCCAGCAGCCAAGAACGCGCAGGCACCGGGGAGCTGTTTTTT
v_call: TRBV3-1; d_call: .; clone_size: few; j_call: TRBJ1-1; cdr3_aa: CASSQVPRGIEAFF; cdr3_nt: TGTGCCAGCAGCCAAGTCCCCAGGGGAATTGAAGCTTTCTTT
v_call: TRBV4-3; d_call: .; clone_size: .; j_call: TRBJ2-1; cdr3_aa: CASSQVWQGGYNEQFF; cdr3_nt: TGCGCCAGCAGCCAAGTTTGGCAGGGGGGCTACAATGAGCAGTTCTTC
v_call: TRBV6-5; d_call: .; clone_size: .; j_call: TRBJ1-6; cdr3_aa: CASSYSGGFSPLHF; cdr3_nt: TGTGCCAGCAGTTACTCCGGGGGGTTTTCACCCCTCCACTTT
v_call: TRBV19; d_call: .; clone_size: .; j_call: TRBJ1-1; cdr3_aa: CASSIGSQTEAFF; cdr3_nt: TGTGCCAGTAGTATAGGTTCCCAGACTGAAGCTTTCTTT
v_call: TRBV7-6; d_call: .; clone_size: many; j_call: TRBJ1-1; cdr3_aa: CASSLVIGGLNTEAFF; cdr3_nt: TGTGCCAGCAGCTTAGTTATAGGGGGTTTGAACACTGAAGCTTTCTTT
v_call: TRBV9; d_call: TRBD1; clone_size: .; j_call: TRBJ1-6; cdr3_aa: CASSVARQQGQFGSPLHF; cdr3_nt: TGTGCCAGCAGCGTAGCCCGGCAGCAGGGACAGTTCGGTTCACCCCTCCACTTT
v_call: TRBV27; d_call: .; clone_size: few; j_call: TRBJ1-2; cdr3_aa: CASSWTRDRGYTF; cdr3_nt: TGTGCCAGCAGTTGGACAAGGGATCGCGGCTACACCTTC
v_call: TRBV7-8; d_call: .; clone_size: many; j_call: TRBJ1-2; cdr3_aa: CASSSPTGDGGYTF; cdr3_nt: TGTGCCAGCAGCTCTCCAACAGGTGATGGCGGCTACACCTTC
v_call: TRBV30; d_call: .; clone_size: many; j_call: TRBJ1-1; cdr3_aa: CAWSVGGGNTEAFF; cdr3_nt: TGTGCCTGGAGTGTAGGCGGAGGGAACACTGAAGCTTTCTTT
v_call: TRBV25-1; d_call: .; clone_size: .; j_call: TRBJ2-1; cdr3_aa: CASSEVGNYNEQFF; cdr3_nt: TGTGCCAGCAGTGAAGTAGGCAATTACAATGAGCAGTTCTTC
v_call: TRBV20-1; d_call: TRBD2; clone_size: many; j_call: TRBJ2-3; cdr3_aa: CSAKTSGGTMNTQYF; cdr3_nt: TGCAGTGCTAAGACTAGCGGGGGGACCATGAATACGCAGTATTTT
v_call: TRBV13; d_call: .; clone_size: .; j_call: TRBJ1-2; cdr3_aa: CASSLGRGDWDYGYTF; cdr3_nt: TGTGCCAGCAGCTTAGGCCGGGGGGATTGGGACTATGGCTACACCTTC
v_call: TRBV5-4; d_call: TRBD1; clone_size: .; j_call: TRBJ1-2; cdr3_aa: CASSLDRAHGYTF; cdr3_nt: TGTGCCAGCAGCTTAGACAGGGCCCATGGCTACACCTTC
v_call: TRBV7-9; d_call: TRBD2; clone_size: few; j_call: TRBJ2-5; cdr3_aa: CASSFQDGGRETQYF; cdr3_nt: TGTGCCAGCAGCTTCCAGGACGGGGGGAGAGAGACCCAGTACTTC
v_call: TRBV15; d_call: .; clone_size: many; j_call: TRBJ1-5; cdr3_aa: CATSRDGEGNQPQHF; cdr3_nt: TGTGCCACCAGCAGAGATGGGGAGGGGAATCAGCCCCAGCATTTT
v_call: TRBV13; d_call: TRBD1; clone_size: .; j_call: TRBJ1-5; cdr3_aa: CASSSTRQGAAQPQHF; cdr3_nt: TGTGCCAGCAGCTCGACCCGACAGGGGGCGGCTCAGCCCCAGCATTTT
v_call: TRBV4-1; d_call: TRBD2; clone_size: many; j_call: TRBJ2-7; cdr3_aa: CASSQDPLAGYEQYF; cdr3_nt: TGCGCCAGCAGCCAAGATCCGCTAGCGGGGTATGAGCAGTACTTC
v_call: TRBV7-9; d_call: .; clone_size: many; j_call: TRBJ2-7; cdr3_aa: CASSLEVSVRGRVYEQYF; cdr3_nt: TGTGCCAGCAGCTTAGAAGTGTCGGTCAGGGGACGAGTGTACGAGCAGTACTTC
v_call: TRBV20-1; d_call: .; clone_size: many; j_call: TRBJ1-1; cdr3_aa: CSVRSGTEMNTEAFF; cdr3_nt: TGCAGTGTCAGGAGCGGGACGGAGATGAACACTGAAGCTTTCTTT
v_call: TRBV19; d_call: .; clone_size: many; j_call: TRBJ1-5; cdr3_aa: CASSIMGGSQPQHF; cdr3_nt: TGTGCCAGTAGTATAATGGGGGGCAGTCAGCCCCAGCATTTT
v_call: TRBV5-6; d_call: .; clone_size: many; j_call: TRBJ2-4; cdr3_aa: CASSAGGPKGIQYF; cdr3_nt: TGTGCCAGCAGCGCCGGGGGGCCGAAGGGCATTCAGTACTTC
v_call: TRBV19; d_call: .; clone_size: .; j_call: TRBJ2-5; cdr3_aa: CASSRGGGHHPQETQYF; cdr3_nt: TGTGCCAGCTCCAGGGGGGGGGGTCATCACCCCCAAGAGACCCAGTACTTC
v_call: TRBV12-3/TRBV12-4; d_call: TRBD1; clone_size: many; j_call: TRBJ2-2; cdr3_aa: CASSSLGQITLSNTGELFF; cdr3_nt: TGTGCCAGCAGTTCCCTGGGACAGATTACTCTTTCGAACACCGGGGAGCTGTTTTTT
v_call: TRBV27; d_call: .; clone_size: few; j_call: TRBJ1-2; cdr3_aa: CASSLGTGYGYTF; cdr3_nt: TGTGCCAGCAGTTTAGGAACGGGGTATGGCTACACCTTC
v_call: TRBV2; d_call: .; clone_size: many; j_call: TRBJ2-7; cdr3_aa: CASSEGRGGEQYF; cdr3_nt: TGTGCCAGCAGTGAAGGCAGGGGAGGCGAGCAGTACTTC
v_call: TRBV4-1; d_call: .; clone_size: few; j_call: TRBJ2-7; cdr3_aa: CASSQDPGDSYEQYF; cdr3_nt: TGCGCCAGCAGCCAAGATCCAGGGGACTCCTACGAGCAGTACTTC
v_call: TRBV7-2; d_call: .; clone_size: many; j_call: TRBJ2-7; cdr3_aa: CASSLIGYEQYF; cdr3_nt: TGTGCCAGCAGCTTAATTGGGTACGAGCAGTACTTC
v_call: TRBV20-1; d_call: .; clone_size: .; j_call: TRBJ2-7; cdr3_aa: CSARDRDSLTSYEQYF; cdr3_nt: TGCAGTGCTAGAGACCGGGACTCCCTTACCTCCTACGAGCAGTACTTC
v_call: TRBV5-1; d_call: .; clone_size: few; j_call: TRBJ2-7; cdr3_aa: CASSWNTYEQYF; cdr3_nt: TGCGCCAGCAGTTGGAACACCTACGAGCAGTACTTC
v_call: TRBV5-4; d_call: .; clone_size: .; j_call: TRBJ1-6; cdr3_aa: CASSFNTSPLHF; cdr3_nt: TGTGCCAGCAGCTTCAATACTTCACCCCTCCACTTT
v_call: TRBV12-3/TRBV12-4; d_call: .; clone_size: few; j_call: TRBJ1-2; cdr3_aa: CASNLGGNYGYTF; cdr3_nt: TGTGCCAGCAATTTAGGGGGGAACTATGGCTACACCTTC
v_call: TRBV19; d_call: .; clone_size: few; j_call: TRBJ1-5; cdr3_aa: CASSMGLRGNQPQHF; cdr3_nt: TGTGCCAGTAGTATGGGACTCAGGGGCAATCAGCCCCAGCATTTT
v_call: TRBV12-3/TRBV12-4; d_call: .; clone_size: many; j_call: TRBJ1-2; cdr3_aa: CASSSPTRPGYTF; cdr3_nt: TGTGCCAGCAGTTCTCCTACAAGGCCGGGCTACACCTTC
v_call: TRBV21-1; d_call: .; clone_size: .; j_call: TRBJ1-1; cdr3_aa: CASTKNEVGARNTEAFF; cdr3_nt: TGTGCCAGCACCAAAAATGAGGTGGGGGCCCGGAACACTGAAGCTTTCTTT
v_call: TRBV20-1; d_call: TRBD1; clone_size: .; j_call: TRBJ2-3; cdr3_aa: CSARPDRDTDTQYF; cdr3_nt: TGCAGTGCCCGACCGGACAGGGACACAGATACGCAGTATTTT
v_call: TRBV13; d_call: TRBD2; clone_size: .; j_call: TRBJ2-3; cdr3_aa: CASSLVAGDSTDTQYF; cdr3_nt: TGTGCCAGCAGCTTAGTAGCGGGGGATAGCACAGATACGCAGTATTTT
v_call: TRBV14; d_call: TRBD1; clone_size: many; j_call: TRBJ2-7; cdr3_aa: CASSTPWGTEQYF; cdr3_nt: TGTGCCAGCAGCACTCCATGGGGGACAGAACAGTACTTC
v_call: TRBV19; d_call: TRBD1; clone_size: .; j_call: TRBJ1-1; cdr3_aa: CASSMTGELNTEAFF; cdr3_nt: TGTGCCAGTAGTATGACAGGGGAACTTAACACTGAAGCTTTCTTT
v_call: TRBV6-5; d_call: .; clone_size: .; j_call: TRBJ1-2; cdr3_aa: CASSYSSHSGLTNYGYTF; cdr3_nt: TGTGCCAGCAGTTACTCGAGTCACAGTGGACTGACTAACTATGGCTACACCTTC
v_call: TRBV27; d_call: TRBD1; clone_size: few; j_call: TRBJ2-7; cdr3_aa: CASSSGTGSHEQYF; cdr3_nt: TGTGCCAGCAGTTCCGGGACAGGGTCCCACGAGCAGTACTTC
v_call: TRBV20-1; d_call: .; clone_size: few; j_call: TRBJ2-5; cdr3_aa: CSARDGSVLVGETQYF; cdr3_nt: TGCAGTGCTAGAGATGGGAGCGTACTCGTGGGAGAGACCCAGTACTTC
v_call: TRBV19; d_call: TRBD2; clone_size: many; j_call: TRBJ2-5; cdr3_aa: CASSPLVSGGPQETQYF; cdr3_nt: TGTGCCAGTAGCCCCCTCGTCAGCGGGGGGCCTCAAGAGACCCAGTACTTC
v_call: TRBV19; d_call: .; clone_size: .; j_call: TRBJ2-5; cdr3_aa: CASALGAGNSQETQYF; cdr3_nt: TGTGCCAGTGCCCTTGGTGCAGGGAATAGCCAAGAGACCCAGTACTTC
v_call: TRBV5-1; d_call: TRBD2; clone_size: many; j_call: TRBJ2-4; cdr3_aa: CASSLESGLVPQNIQYF; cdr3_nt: TGCGCCAGCAGCTTGGAATCGGGACTAGTACCCCAAAACATTCAGTACTTC
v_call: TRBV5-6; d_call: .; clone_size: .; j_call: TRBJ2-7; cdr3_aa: CASSLPTRTYEQYF; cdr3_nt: TGTGCCAGCAGCTTACCCACAAGAACCTACGAGCAGTACTTC